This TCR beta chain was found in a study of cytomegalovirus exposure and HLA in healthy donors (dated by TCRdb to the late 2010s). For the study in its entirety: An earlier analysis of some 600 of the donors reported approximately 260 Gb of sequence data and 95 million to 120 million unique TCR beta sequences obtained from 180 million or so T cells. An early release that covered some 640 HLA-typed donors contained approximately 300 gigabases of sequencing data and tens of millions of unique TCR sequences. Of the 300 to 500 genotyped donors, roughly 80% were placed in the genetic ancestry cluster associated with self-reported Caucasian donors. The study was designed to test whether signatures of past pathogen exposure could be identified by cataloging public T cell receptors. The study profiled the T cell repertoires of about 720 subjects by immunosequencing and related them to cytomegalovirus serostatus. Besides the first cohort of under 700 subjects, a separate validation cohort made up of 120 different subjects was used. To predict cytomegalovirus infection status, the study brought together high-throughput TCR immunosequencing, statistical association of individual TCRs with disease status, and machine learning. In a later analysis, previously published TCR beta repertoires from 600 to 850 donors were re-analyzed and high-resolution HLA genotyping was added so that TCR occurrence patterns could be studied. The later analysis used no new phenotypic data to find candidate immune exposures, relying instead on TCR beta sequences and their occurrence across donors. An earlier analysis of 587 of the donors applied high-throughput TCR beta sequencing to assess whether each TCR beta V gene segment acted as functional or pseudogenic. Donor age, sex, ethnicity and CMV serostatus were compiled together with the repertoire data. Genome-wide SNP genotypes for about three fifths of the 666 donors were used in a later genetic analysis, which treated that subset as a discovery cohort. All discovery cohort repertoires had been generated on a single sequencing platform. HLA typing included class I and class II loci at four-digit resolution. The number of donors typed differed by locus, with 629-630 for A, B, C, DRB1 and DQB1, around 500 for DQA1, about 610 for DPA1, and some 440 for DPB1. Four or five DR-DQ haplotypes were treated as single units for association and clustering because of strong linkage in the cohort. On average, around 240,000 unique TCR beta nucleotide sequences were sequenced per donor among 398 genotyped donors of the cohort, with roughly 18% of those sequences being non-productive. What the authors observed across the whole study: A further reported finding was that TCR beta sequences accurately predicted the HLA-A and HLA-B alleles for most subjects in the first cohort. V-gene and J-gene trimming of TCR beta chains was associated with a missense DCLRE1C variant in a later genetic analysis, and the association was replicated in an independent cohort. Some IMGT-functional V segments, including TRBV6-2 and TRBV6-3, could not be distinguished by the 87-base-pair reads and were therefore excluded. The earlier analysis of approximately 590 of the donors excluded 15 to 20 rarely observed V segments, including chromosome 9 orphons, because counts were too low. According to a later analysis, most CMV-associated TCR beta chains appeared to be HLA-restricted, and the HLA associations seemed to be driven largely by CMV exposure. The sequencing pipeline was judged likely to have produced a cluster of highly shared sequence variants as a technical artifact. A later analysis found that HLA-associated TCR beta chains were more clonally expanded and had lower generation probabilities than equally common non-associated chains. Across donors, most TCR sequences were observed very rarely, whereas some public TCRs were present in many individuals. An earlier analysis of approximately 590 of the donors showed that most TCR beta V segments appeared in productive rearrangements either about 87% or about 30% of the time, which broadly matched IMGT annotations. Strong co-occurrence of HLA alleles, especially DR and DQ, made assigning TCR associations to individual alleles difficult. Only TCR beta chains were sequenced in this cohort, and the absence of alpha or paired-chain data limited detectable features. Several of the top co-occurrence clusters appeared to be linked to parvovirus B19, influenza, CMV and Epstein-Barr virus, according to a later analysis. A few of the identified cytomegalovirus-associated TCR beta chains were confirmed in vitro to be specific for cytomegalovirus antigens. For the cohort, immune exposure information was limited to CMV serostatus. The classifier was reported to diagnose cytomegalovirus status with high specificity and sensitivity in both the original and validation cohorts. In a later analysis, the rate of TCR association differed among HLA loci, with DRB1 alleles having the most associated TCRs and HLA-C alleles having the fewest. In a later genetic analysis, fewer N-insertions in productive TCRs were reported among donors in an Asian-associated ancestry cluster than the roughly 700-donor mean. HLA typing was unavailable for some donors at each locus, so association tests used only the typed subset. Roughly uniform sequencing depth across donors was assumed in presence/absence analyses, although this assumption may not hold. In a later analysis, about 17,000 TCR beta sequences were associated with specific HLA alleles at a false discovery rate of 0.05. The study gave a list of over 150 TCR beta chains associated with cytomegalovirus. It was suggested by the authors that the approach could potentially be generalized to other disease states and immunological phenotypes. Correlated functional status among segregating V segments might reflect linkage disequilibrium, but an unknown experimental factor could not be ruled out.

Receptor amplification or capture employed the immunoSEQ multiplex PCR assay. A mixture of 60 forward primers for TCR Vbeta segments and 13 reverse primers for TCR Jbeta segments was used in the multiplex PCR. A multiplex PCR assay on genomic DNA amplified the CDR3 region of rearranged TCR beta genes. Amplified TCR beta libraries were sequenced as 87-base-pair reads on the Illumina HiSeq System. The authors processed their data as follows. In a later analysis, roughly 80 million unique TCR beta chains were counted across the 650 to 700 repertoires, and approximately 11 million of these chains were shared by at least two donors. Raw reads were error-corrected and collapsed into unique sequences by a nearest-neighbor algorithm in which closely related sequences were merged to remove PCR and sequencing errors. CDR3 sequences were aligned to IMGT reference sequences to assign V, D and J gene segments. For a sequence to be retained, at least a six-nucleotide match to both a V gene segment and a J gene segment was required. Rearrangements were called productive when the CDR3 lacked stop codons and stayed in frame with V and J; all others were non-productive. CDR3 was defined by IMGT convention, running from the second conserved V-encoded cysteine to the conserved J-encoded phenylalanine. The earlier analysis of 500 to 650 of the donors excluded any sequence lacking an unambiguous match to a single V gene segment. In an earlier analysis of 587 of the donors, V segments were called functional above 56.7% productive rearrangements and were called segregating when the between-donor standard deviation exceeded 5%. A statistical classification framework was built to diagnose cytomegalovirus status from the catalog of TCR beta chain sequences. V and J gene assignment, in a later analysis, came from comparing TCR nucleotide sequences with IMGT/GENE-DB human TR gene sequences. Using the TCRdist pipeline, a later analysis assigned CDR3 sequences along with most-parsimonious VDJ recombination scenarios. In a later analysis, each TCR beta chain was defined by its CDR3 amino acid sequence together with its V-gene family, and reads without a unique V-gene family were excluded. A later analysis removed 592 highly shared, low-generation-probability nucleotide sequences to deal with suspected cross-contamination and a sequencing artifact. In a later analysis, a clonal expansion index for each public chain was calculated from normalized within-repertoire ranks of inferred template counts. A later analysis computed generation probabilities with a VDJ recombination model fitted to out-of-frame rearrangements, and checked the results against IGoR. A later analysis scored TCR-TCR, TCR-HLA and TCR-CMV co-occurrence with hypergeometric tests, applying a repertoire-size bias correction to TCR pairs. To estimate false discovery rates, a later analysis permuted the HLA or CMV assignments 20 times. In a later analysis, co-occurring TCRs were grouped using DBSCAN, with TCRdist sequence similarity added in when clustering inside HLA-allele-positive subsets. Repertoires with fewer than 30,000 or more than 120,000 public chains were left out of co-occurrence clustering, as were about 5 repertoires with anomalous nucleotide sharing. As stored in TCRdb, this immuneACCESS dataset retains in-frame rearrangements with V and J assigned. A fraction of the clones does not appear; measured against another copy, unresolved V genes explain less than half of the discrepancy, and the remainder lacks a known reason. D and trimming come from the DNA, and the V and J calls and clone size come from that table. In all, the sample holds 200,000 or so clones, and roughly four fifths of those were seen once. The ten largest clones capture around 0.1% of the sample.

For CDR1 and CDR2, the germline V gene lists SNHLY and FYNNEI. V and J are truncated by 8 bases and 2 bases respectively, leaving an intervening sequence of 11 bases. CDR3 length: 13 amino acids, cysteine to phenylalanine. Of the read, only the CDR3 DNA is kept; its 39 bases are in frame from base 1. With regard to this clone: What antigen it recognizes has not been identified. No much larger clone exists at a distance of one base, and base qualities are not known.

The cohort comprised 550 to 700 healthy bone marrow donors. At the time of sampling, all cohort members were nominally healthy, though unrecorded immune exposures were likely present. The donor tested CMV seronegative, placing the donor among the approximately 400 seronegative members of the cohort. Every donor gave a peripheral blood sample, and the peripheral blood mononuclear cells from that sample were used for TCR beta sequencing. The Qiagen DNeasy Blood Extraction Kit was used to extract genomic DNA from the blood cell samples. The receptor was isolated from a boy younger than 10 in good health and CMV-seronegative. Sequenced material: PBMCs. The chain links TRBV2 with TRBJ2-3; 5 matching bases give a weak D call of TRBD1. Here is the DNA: TGTGCCAGCGGGGCTGACCTCACAGATACGCAGTATTTT. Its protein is CASGADLTDTQYF. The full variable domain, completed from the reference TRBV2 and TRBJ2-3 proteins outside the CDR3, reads EPEVTQTPSHQVTQMGQEVILRCVPISNHLYFYWYRQILGQKVEFLVSFYNNEISEKSEIFDDQFSVERPDGSNFTLKIRSTKLEDSAMYFCASGADLTDTQYFGPGTRLTVL.